This T cell receptor beta chain was identified in a study of cytomegalovirus exposure and HLA in healthy donors. The primer mix had 60 Vbeta and 13 Jbeta primers. The assay was immunoSEQ multiplex PCR, and TCRdb's table has in-frame clones only and misses some. The sample has over 200,000 clones; over 75% are singletons. Trimming took off 5 bases at V and 0 bases at J, with 14 bases between the two ends. The CDR3 runs 16 residues. CDR1 SGHDN and CDR2 FVKESK come from the germline V gene. The receptor comes from a human donor in good health. Sequencing used PBMCs. This chain uses TRBV14 with TRBJ2-1, with a tentative D call TRBD2 (5 bases). CDR3 nucleotides: TGTGCCAGCAGCTCTTCAAGCGGAAACTCCTACAATGAGCAGTTCTTC. Its translation is CASSSSSGNSYNEQFF.